The 5 T cell receptor beta chains presented below share a single source sample, sequenced in a study of graft-versus-host responses after intestinal transplantation. Method: immunoSEQ multiplex PCR; TCRdb's copy keeps in-frame clones and lacks some. Here the sample spans some 90,000 clones, roughly 80% being singletons. These receptors have no identified antigens. The source material was unstimulated CD4+ T cells sorted from spleen or lymph node cells, sampled before intestinal transplant. These receptors were taken from a human donor who received an intestinal transplant.

A few counts support this clone. The chain carries TRBV18 and TRBJ1-2; D might be TRBD1 (6 bases). CDR1 KGHSH and CDR2 LQKENI come from the germline V gene. CDR3 length: 15 residues. V was shortened by 2 bases and J by 0 bases, with 10 bases between the two germline ends. The CDR3 sequence: CASSPSAGANYGYTF. The CDR3 DNA is TGTGCCAGCTCACCAAGCGCAGGGGCTAACTATGGCTACACCTTC.

The rearrangement uses TRBV5-1 and TRBJ1-5, with unresolved D. V lost 0 bases to trimming and J lost 6 bases, with 10 bases between them. The CDR3 is made up of 14 amino acids. Germline V gene lookup returns CDR1 SGHRS and CDR2 YFSETQ. CDR3 in amino acids: CASSLGGEGQPQHF. Written as DNA, the CDR3 is TGCGCCAGCAGCTTGGGAGGTGAGGGTCAGCCCCAGCATTTT. Variable domain in full (rest from reference TRBV5-1 and TRBJ1-5): KAGVTQTPRYLIKTRGQQVTLSCSPISGHRSVSWYQQTPGQGLQFLFEYFSETQRNKGNFPGRFSGRQFSNSRSEMNVSTLELGDSALYLCASSLGGEGQPQHFGDGTRLSIL.

Written as DNA, the CDR3 is TGTGCCAGCGGCAGGGGGGGCACAGATACGCAGTATTTT. Protein sequence: CASGRGGTDTQYF. V usage is TRBV9 and J usage is TRBJ2-3; TRBD1 is a possible D gene (7 bases). V was clipped by 7 bases and J by 1 base, with 10 bases between them. The CDR3 spans 13 residues. CDR1 is SGDLS and CDR2 is YYNGEE in the germline V gene.

This chain joins TRBV18 and TRBJ2-1, with 8 bases aligning to TRBD2. Looked up from germline, CDR1 is KGHSH and CDR2 is LQKENI. V lost 3 bases, J lost 4 bases, and 11 bases stayed unmatched. The CDR3 contains 17 residues. CDR3: CASSPPAGGARYNEQFF. In DNA, the CDR3 is TGTGCCAGCTCACCCCCGGCGGGGGGTGCGCGTTACAATGAGCAGTTCTTC.

This clone was counted only a few times. V usage is TRBV5-1 and J usage is TRBJ2-3; 13 positions agree with TRBD2. This CDR3 has 14 residues. Germline values: CDR1 SGHRS, CDR2 YFSETQ. V gave up 6 bases and J gave up 5 bases; unmatched junction bases: 3. The CDR3 DNA reads TGCGCCAGCAAACTAGCGGGGGGGCAAGATACGCAGTATTTT. Translation gives CASKLAGGQDTQYF.